Described below is a single TCR beta chain sequence and its context. This record comes from a study of blood T cell repertoires in COVID-19. V was clipped by 6 bases and J by 0 bases; unmatched bases: 4. Germline V CDR1 and CDR2: MNHEY, SMNVEV (reference sequence). The CDR3 sequence is 15 residues long. Data came from immunoSEQ multiplex PCR; TCRdb stores just in-frame clones and leaves some out. The data hold over 15,000 clones, with 87% observed a single time. The receptor was derived from a human donor in a cohort sampled during active COVID-19. The donor label of this sample is uncertain. The rearrangement links TRBV27 to TRBJ1-4; 7 bases agree with TRBD1. Sequencing used peripheral blood. The CDR3 loop is CASSPGTATNEKLFF. The CDR3 DNA follows: TGTGCCAGCAGCCCCGGGACAGCAACTAATGAAAAACTGTTTTTT.